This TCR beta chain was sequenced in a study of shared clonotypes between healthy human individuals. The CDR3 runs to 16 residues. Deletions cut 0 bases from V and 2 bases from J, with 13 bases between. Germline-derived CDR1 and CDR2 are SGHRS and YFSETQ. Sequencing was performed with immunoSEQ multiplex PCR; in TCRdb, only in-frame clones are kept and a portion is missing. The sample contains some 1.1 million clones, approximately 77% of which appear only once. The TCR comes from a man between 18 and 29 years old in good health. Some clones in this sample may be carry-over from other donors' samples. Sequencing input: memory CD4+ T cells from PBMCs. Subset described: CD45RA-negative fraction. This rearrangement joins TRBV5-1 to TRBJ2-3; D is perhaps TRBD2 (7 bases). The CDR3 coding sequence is TGCGCCAGCAGCTTGGAGGGAGGGGGTTACACAGATACGCAGTATTTT. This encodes CASSLEGGGYTDTQYF.